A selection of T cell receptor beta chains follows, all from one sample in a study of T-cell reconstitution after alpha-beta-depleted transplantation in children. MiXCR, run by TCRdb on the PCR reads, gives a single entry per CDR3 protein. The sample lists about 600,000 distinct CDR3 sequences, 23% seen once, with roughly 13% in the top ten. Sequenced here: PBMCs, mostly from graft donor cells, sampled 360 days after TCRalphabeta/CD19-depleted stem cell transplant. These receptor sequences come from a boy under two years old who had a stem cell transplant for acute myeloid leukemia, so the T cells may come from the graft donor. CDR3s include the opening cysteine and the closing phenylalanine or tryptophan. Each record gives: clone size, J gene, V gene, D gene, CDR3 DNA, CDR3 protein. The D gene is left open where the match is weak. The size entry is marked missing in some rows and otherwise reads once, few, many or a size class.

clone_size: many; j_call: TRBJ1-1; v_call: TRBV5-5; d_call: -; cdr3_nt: TGTGCCAGCAGCTTGGAGACCACCGAAGCTTTCTTT; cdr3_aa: CASSLETTEAFF
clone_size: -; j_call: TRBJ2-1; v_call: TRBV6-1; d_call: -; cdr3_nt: TGTGCCAGCAGTGACAGGGGCCTCCCCAATGAGCAGTTCTTC; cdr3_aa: CASSDRGLPNEQFF
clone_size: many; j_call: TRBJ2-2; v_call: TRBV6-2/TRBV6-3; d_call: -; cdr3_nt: TGTGCTGCGGGACAGCCAGCGAACACCGGGGAGCTGTTTTTT; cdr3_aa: CAAGQPANTGELFF
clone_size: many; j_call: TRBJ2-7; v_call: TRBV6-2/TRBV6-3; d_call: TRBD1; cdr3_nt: TGTGCCAGCAGACGGACAGGCTCGGACCAGTACTTC; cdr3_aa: CASRRTGSDQYF
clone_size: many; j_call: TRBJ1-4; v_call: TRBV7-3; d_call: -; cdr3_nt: TGTGCCAGCAGCTTAGTGGGGGCAGCGAATGAAAAACTGTTTTTT; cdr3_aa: CASSLVGAANEKLFF
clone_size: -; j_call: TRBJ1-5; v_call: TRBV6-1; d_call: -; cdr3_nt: TGTGCCAGCAGTCTCCGGACCGGCAATCAGCCCCAGCATTTT; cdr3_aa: CASSLRTGNQPQHF
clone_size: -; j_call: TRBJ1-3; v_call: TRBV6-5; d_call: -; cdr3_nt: TGTGCCAGCAGTTCGGGAGGAGGAAACACCATATATTTT; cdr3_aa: CASSSGGGNTIYF
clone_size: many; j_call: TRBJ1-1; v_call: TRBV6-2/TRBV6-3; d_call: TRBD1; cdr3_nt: TGTGCCAGCAGTTACGCCGGACAGGGAGCGGACACTGAAGCTTTCTTT; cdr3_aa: CASSYAGQGADTEAFF
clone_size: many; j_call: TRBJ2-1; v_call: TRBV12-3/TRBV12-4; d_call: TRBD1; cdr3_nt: TGTGCCAGCAGTCGGGACAGACTATCCTACAATGAGCAGTTCTTC; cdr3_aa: CASSRDRLSYNEQFF
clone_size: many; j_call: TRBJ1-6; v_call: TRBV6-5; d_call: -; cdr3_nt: TGTGCCAGCCGAGGTGGGGGAAACTCCTATAATTCACCCCTCCACTTT; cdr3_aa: CASRGGGNSYNSPLHF
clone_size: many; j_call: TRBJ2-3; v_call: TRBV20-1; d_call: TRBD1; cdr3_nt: TGCAGTGCTAGGGGGGGACAGGGGCACACAGATACGCAGTATTTT; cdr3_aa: CSARGGQGHTDTQYF
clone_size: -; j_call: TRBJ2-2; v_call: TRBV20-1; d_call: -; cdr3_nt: TGCAGTGCTAGAGGTACACGGACCGGGGAGCTGTTTTTT; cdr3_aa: CSARGTRTGELFF
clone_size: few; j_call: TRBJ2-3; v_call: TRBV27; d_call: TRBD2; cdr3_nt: TGTGCGACAAGCGGGGGGGCGTTAGATACGCAGTATTTT; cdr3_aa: CATSGGALDTQYF
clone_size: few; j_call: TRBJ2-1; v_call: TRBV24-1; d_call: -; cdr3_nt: TGTGCCACCATAGGGGGGGGCGGTGAGCAGTTCTTC; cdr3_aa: CATIGGGGEQFF
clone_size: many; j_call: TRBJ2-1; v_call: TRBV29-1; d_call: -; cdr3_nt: TGCAGCGTTCCGGGACTGCCCCCCAATGAGCAGTTCTTC; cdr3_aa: CSVPGLPPNEQFF
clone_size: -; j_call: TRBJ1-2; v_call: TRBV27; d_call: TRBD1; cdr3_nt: TGTGCCAGCAGTCCCGGACAGGGTACCTATGTGGGGTATGGCTACACCTTC; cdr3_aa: CASSPGQGTYVGYGYTF
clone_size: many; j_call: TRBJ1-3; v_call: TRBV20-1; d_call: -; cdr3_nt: TGCAGTGCTACATCTCCGACAGGTCCCATTGACACCATATATTTT; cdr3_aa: CSATSPTGPIDTIYF
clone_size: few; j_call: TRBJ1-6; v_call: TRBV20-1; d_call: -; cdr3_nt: TGCAGTGCTAGAGAGGAGGGTCTGGGTAATTCACCCCTCCACTTT; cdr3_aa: CSAREEGLGNSPLHF
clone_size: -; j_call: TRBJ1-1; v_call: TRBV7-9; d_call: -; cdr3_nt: TGTGCCAGCAGCTCACGATATCACAGGGAGATCACTGAAGCTTTCTTT; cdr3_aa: CASSSRYHREITEAFF
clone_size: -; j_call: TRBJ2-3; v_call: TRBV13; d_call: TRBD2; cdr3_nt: TGTGCCAGCAGCGCGACAGGTTTCGCCGGGACTAGCAGAGCAGATACGCAGTATTTT; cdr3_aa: CASSATGFAGTSRADTQYF
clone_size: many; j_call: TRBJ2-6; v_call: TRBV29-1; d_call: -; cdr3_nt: TGCAGCGTTGGGGGGACCGGGGCCAACGTCCTGACTTTC; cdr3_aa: CSVGGTGANVLTF
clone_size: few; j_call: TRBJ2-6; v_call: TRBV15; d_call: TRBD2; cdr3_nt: TGTGCCACCAGCAGAGGTGGGGGGGGGACCTCTGGGGCCAACGTCCTGACTTTC; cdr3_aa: CATSRGGGGTSGANVLTF
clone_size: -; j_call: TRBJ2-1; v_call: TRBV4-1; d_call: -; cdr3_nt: TGCGCCAGCAGCCTGACCTCGGGCGGGGGCCTTCCTCCGTCCTACAATGAGCAGTTCTTC; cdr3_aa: CASSLTSGGGLPPSYNEQFF
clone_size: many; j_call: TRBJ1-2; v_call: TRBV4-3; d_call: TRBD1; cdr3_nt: TGCGCCAGCAGCCAAGAAGGACAGGTCCCCTATGGCTACACCTTC; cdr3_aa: CASSQEGQVPYGYTF
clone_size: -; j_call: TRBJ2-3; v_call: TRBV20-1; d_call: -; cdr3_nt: TGCAGTGCTTTCGGTTGGAAGGTCACAGATACGCAGTATTTT; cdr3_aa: CSAFGWKVTDTQYF
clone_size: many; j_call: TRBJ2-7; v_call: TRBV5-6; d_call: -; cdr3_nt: TGTGCCAGCAGCCCTCTGGGGGGGCTAAAAGGGTACGAGCAGTACTTC; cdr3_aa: CASSPLGGLKGYEQYF
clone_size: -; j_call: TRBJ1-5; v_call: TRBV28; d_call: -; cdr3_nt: TGTGCCAGCAGTCCGACAGGTCTTAGCAATCAGCCCCAGCATTTT; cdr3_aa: CASSPTGLSNQPQHF
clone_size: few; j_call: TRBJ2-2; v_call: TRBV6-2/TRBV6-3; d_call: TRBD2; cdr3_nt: TGTGCCAGCAGATACACGATCCTGGGGGGGTTACAGAAAGCGAACACCGGGGAGCTGTTTTTT; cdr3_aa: CASRYTILGGLQKANTGELFF
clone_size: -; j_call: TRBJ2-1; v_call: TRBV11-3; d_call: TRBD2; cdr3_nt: TGTGCCAGCAGCTCGAAGACTAGCGGGGCCTACAATGAGCAGTTCTTC; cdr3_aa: CASSSKTSGAYNEQFF
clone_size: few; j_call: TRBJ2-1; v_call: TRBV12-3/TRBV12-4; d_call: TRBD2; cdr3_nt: TGTGCCAGCAGTTTCGGACTAGCGGGGGGGCAGGATGAGCAGTTCTTC; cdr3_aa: CASSFGLAGGQDEQFF
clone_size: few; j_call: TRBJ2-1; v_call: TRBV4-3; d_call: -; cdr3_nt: TGCGCCAGCAGCCTCGCCGGGTCTACAACTTACAATGAGCAGTTCTTC; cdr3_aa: CASSLAGSTTYNEQFF
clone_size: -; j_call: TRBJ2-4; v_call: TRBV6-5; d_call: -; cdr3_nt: TGTGCCAGCAGTTACTCGAGGAAGCTAGCCAAAAACATTCAGTACTTC; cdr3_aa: CASSYSRKLAKNIQYF
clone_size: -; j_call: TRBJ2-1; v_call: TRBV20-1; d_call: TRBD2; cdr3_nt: TGCAGTGCTCCGGACAACCTAGCGGGGGCTTACAATGAGCAGTTCTTC; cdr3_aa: CSAPDNLAGAYNEQFF
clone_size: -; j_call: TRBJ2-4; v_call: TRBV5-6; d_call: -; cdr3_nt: TGTGCCAGCAGCTTGGAGTTACAGGGAAGCAAAAACATTCAGTACTTC; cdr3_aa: CASSLELQGSKNIQYF
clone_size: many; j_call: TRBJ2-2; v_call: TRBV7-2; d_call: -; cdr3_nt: TGTGCCAGCAGCTCACTACCGGGACATGGAATCGGGGAGCTGTTTTTT; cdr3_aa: CASSSLPGHGIGELFF
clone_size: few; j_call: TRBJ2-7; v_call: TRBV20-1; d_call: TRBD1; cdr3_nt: TGCAGTGCTAGAGATATGGGACAGGGGATACAGTACTTC; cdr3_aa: CSARDMGQGIQYF
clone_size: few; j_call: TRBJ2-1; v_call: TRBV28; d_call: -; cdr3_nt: TGTGCCAGCAATCCCAGGAGGGGCTTTGGCTCCTACAATGAGCAGTTCTTC; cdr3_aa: CASNPRRGFGSYNEQFF
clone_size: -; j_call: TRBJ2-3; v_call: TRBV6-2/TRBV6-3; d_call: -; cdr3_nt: TGTGCCAGCAGTTACAAGAGGGGACACATCCCGCCGAAGCTCACAGATACGCAGTATTTT; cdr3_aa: CASSYKRGHIPPKLTDTQYF
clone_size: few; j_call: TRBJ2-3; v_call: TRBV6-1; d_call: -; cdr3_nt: TGTGCCAGCAGTGAACCGACTACGTCCACAGATACGCAGTATTTT; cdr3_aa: CASSEPTTSTDTQYF
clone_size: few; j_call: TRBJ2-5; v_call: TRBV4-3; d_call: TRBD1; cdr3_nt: TGCGCCAGCAGAAACAGGGGTGAAGAGACCCAGTACTTC; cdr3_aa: CASRNRGEETQYF
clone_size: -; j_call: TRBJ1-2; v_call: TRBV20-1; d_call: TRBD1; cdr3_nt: TGCAGTGCTAGGGAACAGGGGGCAAATGGCTACACCTTC; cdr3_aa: CSAREQGANGYTF
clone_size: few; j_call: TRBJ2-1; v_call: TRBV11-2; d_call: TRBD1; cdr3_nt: TGTGCCAGCAGCTTATGGGATACAGGGGCCTCCTACAATGAGCAGTTCTTC; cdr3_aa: CASSLWDTGASYNEQFF
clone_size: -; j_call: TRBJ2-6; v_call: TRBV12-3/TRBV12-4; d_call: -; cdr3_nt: TGTGCCAGCAGTTTGGGGCGCAGCCCCTCTGGGGCCAACGTCCTGACTTTC; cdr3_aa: CASSLGRSPSGANVLTF
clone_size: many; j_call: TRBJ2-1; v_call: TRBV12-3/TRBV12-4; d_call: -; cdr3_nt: TGTGCCAGCAGTTTTCTTCGACGAGCTGACAATGAGCAGTTCTTC; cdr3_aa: CASSFLRRADNEQFF
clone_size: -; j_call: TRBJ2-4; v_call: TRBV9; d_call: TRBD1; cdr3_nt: TGTGCCAGCAGCGGCACAGGGGCTAAAAACATTCAGTACTTC; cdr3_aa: CASSGTGAKNIQYF
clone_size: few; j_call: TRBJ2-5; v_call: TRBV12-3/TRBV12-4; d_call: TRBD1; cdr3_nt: TGTGCCAGCAGCCGAGGACAGGGCCTAGAAGAGACCCAGTACTTC; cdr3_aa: CASSRGQGLEETQYF
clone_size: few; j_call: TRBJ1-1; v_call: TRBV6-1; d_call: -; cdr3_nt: TGTGCCAGCAGTGCCTATTTCGGACAGTCAAACACTGAAGCTTTCTTT; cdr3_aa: CASSAYFGQSNTEAFF
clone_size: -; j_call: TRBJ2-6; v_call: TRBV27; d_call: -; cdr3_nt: TGTGCCAGCAGTTCCGTTACAGGGTCCCTTCTATCTGGGGCCAACGTCCTGACTTTC; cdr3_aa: CASSSVTGSLLSGANVLTF
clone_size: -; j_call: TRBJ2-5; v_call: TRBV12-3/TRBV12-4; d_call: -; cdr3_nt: TGTGCCAGCAGTTTTGAGGGGGGCGTAGGAGAGACCCAGTACTTC; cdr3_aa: CASSFEGGVGETQYF
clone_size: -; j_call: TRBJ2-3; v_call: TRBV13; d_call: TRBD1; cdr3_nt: TGTGCCAGCAGCTCCCAGACAGGGGGAGATACGCAGTATTTT; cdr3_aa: CASSSQTGGDTQYF
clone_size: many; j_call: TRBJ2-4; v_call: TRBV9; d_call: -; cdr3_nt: TGTGCCAGCAGCGTAGTCCCGGGGTCGGTAAACATTCAGTACTTC; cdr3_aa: CASSVVPGSVNIQYF
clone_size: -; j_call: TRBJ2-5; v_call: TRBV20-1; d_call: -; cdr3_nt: TGCAGTGCTAGAGGAGGGGGGGCCGTTCAAGAGACCCAGTACTTC; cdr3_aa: CSARGGGAVQETQYF
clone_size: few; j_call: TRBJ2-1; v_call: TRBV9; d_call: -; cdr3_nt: TGTGCCAGCAGCGTAGCCGGACAGACCACATACAATGAGCAGTTCTTC; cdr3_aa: CASSVAGQTTYNEQFF
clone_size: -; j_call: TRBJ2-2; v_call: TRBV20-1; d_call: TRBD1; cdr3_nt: TGCAGTGCTAGAGATGCCGGACAGGGATACACCGGGGAGCTGTTTTTT; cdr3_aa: CSARDAGQGYTGELFF